This T cell receptor beta chain was sequenced during a study of CD8 T cells in Susac syndrome. Random hexamers served to reverse transcribe about 0.45 to 1 ug RNA. TCRdb re-derived calls from the immunoSEQ multiplex PCR reads in MiXCR, one entry per CDR3 protein. The sample holds 77,000 or so distinct CDR3 sequences; about 93% are singletons and the top ten take 0.52%. The germline CDR1 and CDR2 sequences are SQVTM and ANQGSEA. The V end lost 3 bases, the J end lost 6 bases, and 6 bases lay between the germline ends. This CDR3 is 11 amino acids long. Sequencing was performed on CD4+ T cells from PBMCs. This chain uses TRBV29-1 with TRBJ2-1, with D tentatively TRBD1 (5 bases). The sequence was obtained from a human donor with Susac syndrome. The CDR3 DNA reads TGCAGCGTTGACAGGGCCAATGAGCAGTTCTTC. Translated: CSVDRANEQFF.